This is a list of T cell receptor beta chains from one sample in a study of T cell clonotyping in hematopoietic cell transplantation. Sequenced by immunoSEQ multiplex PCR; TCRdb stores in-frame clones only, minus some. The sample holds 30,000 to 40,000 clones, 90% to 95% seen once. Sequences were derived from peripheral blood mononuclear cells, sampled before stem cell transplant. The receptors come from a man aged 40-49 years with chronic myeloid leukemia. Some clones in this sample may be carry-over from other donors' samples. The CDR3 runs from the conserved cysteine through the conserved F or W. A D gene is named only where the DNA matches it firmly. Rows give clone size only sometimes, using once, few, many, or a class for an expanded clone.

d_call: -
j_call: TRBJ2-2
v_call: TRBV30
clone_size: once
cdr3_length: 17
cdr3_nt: TGTGCCTGGAGTCAATCGGACCCCCTGGGGAACACCGGGGAGCTGTTTTTT
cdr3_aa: CAWSQSDPLGNTGELFF

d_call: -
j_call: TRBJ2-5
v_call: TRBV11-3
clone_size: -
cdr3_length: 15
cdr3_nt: TGTGCCAGCAGCCCTGGCCAGGGTCAAAAAGAGACCCAGTACTTC
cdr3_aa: CASSPGQGQKETQYF

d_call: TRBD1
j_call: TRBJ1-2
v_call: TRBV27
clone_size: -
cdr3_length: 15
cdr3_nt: TGTGCCAGCAGACCAAGGTGGGACAGGGTGTGGGGAGACACCTTC
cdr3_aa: CASRPRWDRVWGDTF

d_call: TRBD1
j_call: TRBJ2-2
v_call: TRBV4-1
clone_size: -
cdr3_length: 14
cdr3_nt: TGCGCCAGCAGCCTGACAGGGGACTCCGGGGAGCTGTTTTTT
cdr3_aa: CASSLTGDSGELFF

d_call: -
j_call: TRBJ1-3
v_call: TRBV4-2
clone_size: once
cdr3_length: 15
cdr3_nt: TGTGCCAGCAGCGTGAAGGACAGCTCTGGAAACACCATATATTTT
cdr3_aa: CASSVKDSSGNTIYF

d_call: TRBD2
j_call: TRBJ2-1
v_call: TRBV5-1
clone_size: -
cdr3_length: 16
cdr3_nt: TGCGCCAGCAGCAGGAGCGGGGGGGCCTTCGGCAGCGAGCAGTTCTTC
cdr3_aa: CASSRSGGAFGSEQFF

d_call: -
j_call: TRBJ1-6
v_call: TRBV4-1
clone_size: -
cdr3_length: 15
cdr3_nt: TGCGCCAGCAGCCAAGATTTTGGGGGGACGGTTCCCCTCCACTTT
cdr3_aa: CASSQDFGGTVPLHF

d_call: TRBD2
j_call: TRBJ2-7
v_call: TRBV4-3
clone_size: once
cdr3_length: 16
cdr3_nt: TGCGCCAGCAGCCTCTCCCCCGGGGGGGTCCCCTACGAGCAGTACTTC
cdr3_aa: CASSLSPGGVPYEQYF

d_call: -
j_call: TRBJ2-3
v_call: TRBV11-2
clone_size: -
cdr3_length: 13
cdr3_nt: TGTGCCAGCAGCCACATTAGCACAGATACGCAGTATTTT
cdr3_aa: CASSHISTDTQYF

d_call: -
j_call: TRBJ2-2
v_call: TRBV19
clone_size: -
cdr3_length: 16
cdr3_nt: TGTGCCAGTAGTATAGAGGGAACAGGGAACACCGGGGAGCTGTTTTTT
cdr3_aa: CASSIEGTGNTGELFF

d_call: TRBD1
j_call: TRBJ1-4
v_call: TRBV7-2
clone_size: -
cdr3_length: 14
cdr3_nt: TGTGCCAGCAGCGTTAGACAGGGGAGGGAAAAACTGTTTTTT
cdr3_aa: CASSVRQGREKLFF

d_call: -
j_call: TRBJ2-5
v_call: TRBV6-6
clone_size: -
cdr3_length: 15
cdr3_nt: TGTGCCAGCAGTTTGCCCGGGGGTGGTTTTGAGACCCAGTACTTC
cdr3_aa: CASSLPGGGFETQYF

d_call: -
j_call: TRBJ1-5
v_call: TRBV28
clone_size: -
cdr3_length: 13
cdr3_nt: TGTGCCAGCAGTTTAACCTTATATCAGCCCCAGCATTTT
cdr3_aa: CASSLTLYQPQHF

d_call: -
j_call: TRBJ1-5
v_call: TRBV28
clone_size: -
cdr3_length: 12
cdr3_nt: TGTGCCAGCAGTTTCTTGTTTAAGCCCCAGCATTTT
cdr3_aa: CASSFLFKPQHF

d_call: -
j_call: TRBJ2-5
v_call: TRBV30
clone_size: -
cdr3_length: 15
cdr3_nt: TGTGCCTGGATCCGAAAATCCCCGTACCAAGAGACCCAGTACTTC
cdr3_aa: CAWIRKSPYQETQYF

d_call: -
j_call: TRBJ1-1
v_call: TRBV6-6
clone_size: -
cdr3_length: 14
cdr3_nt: TGTGCCAGCAGAACGACAGGTCGGAACACTGAAGCTTTCTTT
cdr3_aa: CASRTTGRNTEAFF

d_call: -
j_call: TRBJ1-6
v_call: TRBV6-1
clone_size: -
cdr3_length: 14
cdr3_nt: TGTGCCAGCAGTGAATGGACAAGTAATTCACCCCTCCACTTT
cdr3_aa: CASSEWTSNSPLHF

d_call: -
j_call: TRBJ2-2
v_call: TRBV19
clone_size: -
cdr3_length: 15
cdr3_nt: TGTGCCAGTAGTATAAGACATTTGAACACCGGGGAGCTGTTTTTT
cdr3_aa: CASSIRHLNTGELFF

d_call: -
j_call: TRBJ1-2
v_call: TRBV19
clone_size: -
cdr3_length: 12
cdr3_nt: TGTGCCAGTAGTAGATCTAACTATGGCTACACCTTC
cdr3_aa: CASSRSNYGYTF

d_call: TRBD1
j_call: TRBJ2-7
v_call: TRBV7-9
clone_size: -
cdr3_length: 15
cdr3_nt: TGTGCCAGCAGCTTAGGGGGACAGGGTGTCTACGAGCAGTACTTC
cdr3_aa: CASSLGGQGVYEQYF

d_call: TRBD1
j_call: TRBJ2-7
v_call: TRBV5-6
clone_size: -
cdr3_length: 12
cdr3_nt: TGTGCCAGCAGCTTGGAGGGACAGGTCCAGTACTTC
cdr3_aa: CASSLEGQVQYF

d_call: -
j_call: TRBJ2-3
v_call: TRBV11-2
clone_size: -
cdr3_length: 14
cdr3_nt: TGTGCCAGCAGCCCCCGGGCCAACACAGATACGCAGTATTTT
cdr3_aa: CASSPRANTDTQYF

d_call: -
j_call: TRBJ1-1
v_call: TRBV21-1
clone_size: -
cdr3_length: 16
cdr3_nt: TGTGCCAGCAGGTGGAGCCGCTACACAATTCGCACTGAAGCTTTCTTT
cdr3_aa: CASRWSRYTIRTEAFF

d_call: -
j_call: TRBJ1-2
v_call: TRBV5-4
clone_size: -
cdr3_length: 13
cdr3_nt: TGTGCCAGCAGCTTGGAGCAGATCTATGGCTACACCTTC
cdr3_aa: CASSLEQIYGYTF

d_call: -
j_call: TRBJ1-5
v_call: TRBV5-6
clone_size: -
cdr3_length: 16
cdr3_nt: TGTGCCAGCAGCATAACCAGGGGTATGAACAATCAGCCCCAGCATTTT
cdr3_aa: CASSITRGMNNQPQHF

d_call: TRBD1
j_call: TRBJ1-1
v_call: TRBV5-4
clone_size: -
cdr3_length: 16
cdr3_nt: TGTGCCAGCAGCTTGAGCGGGACAGATCGATATACTGAAGCTTTCTTT
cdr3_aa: CASSLSGTDRYTEAFF

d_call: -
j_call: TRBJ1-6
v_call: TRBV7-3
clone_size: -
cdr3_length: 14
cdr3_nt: TGTGCCAGCAGCTTAGGACCTTATAATTCACCCCTCCACTTT
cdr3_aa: CASSLGPYNSPLHF

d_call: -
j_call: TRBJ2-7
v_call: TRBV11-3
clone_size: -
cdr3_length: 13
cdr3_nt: TGTGCCAGCAGCCCCCGACATCCCTACGAGCAGTACTTC
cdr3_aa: CASSPRHPYEQYF

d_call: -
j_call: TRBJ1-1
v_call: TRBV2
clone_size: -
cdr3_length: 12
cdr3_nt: TGTGCCAGCAGAGAAGACAACACTGAAGCTTTCTTT
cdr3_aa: CASREDNTEAFF

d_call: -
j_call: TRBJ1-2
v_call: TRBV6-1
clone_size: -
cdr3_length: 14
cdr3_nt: TGTGCCAGCAGTGAATCAGTAGAAGCCTATGGCTACACCTTC
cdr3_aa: CASSESVEAYGYTF

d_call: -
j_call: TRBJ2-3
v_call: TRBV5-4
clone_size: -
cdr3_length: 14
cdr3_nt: TGTGCCAGCAGCTTGAAAAGGTTCACAGATACGCAGTATTTT
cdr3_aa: CASSLKRFTDTQYF

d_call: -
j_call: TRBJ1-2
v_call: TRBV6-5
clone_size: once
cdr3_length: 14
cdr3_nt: TGTGCCAGCAGTTACGGGGGGAGGGACTATGGCTACACCTTC
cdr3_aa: CASSYGGRDYGYTF

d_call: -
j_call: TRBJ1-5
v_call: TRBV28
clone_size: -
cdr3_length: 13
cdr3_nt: TGTGCCAGCAGCTCTGACTTGGCTTTTCCCCAGCATTTT
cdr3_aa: CASSSDLAFPQHF

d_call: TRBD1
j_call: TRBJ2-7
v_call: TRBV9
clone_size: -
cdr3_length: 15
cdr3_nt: TGTGCCAGCAGCTTTGGGACAGGGCTCTCCTACGAGCAGTACTTC
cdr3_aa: CASSFGTGLSYEQYF

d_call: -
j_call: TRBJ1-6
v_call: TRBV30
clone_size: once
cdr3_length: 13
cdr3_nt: TGTGCCTGGAAGGGCCCTCAGAATTCACCCCTCCACTTT
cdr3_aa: CAWKGPQNSPLHF

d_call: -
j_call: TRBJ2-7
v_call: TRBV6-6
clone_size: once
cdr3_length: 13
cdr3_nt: TGTGCCAGCAGTCTACAGGGTTTTCAGGAGCAGTACTTC
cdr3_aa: CASSLQGFQEQYF

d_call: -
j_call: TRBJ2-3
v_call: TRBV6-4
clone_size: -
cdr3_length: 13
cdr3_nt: TGTGCCAGCAGTGAAAGAGACACAGATACGCAGTATTTT
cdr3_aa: CASSERDTDTQYF

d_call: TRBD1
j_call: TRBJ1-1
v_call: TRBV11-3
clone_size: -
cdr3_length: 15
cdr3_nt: TGTGCCAGCAGCAAACAGGGGGCTGGAAACACTGAAGCTTTCTTT
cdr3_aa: CASSKQGAGNTEAFF

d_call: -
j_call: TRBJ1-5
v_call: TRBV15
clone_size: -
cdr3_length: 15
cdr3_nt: TGTGCCACCAGCAGAGAACAGGGTCCTAATCAGCCCCAGCATTTT
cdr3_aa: CATSREQGPNQPQHF

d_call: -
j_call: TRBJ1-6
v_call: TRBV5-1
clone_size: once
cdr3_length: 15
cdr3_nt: TGCGCCAGCAGCTTGGCCGCGGGGGCTTTGTCACCCCTCCACTTT
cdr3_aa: CASSLAAGALSPLHF

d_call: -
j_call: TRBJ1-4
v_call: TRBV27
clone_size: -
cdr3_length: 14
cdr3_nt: TGTGCCAGCAGTTTATGGAGTGGGGATGAAAAACTGTTTTTT
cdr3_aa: CASSLWSGDEKLFF

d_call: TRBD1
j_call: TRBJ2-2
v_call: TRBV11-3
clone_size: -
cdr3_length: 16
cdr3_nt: TGTGCCAGCAGCTCCCCGGACAGGGGATTCACCGGGGAGCTGTTTTTT
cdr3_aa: CASSSPDRGFTGELFF

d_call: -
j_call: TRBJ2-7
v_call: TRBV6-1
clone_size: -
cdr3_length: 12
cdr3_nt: TGTGCCAGCAGTGAATTGAACTACGAGCAGTACTTC
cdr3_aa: CASSELNYEQYF

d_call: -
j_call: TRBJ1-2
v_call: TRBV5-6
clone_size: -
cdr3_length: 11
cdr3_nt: TGTGCCAGCAGCTTCCGCTATGGCTACACCTTC
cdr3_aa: CASSFRYGYTF

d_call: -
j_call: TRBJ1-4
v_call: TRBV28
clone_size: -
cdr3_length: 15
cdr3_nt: TGTGCCAGCAGTTTCTGGGGCGGGATTTCTGAAAAACTGTTTTTT
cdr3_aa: CASSFWGGISEKLFF

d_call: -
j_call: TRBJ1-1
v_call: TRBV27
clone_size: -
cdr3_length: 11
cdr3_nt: TGTGCCAGCAGTTTAGGAGGGGAAGCTTTCTTT
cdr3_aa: CASSLGGEAFF

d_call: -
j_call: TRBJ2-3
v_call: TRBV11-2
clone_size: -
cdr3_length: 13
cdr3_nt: TGTGCCAGCAGCCGGGACCGGAGAGATACGCAGTATTTT
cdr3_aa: CASSRDRRDTQYF

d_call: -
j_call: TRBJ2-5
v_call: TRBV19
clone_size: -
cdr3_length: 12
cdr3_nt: TGTGCCAGTAGTATCTTGGGAGAGACCCAGTACTTC
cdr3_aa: CASSILGETQYF

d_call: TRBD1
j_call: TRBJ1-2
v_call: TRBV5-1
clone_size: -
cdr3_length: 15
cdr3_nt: TGCGCCAGCAGCCCGACAGACAGGGGCGGATATGGCTACACCTTC
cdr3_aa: CASSPTDRGGYGYTF

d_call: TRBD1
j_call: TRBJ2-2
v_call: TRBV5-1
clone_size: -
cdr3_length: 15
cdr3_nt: TGCGCCAGCAGGTCGGGACAGGCGGACACCGGGGAGCTGTTTTTT
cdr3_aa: CASRSGQADTGELFF

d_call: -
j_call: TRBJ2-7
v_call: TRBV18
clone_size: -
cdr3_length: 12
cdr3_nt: TGTGCCAGCTCCAGGGTCCACTACGAGCAGTACTTC
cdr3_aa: CASSRVHYEQYF

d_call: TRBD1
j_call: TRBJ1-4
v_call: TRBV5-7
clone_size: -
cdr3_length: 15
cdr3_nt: TGTGCCAGCAGCCCCGGGACAGGAAAAAATGAAAAACTGTTTTTT
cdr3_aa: CASSPGTGKNEKLFF

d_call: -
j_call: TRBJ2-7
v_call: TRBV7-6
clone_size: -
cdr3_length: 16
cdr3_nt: TGTGCCAGCAGCTTAGTAAGTGGAGGGGCCTCCTACGAGCAGTACTTC
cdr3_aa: CASSLVSGGASYEQYF